The 20 T cell receptor beta chains below come from one sample, sequenced in a study of cytomegalovirus exposure and HLA in healthy donors. PCR used 60 Vbeta primers and 13 Jbeta primers. TCRdb keeps only in-frame clones here, not all; method: immunoSEQ multiplex PCR. The data show approximately 300,000 clones, 84% seen once. The sample was PBMCs. The receptors derive from a woman between 40 and 55 years old in good health and CMV-seropositive.

The chain carries TRBV15 and TRBJ1-2, with TRBD1 matching 8 bases. The trim removed 8 bases at V and 5 bases at J, leaving 7 bases unmatched. This CDR3 has 13 residues. Germline V gene sequence: CDR1 LNHNV, CDR2 YYDKDF (reference sequence). The CDR3 DNA reads as TGTGCCACCTGGGGGACAGGCGATTATGGCTACACCTTC. This gives the protein CATWGTGDYGYTF.

The chain is built from TRBV2 and TRBJ2-2; 10 bases agree with TRBD2. Germline V gives CDR1 SNHLY, CDR2 FYNNEI. There are 15 residues in the CDR3. J gave up 3 bases and V 6 bases, and 4 bases lay outside the gene matches. The CDR3 DNA reads as TGTGCCAGCAGGTCTAGCGGGAGTTACACCGGGGAGCTGTTTTTT. Protein sequence: CASRSSGSYTGELFF.

CDR3 bases: TGTGCCAGTAGTATTGTGACAGGGGGCGGCTATGGCTACACCTTC. Translation: CASSIVTGGGYGYTF. The V gene is TRBV19, the J gene TRBJ1-2, with 10 bases identical to TRBD1. Germline V gene lookup returns CDR1 LNHDA and CDR2 SQIVND (reference sequence). V was clipped by 3 bases and J by 4 bases; unmatched bases: 5. The CDR3 runs to 15 residues.

CDR3 amino acids: CASGIIAGASEQFF. The CDR3 DNA is TGTGCCAGCGGGATCATAGCGGGAGCAAGTGAGCAGTTCTTC. This rearrangement joins TRBV28 to TRBJ2-1; 9 bases map to TRBD2. Germline V CDR1 and CDR2: MDHEN, SYDVKM. Germline trimming cut 8 bases from V and 9 bases from J; bases unmatched to any gene: 11. The CDR3 has 14 amino acids.

The V gene is TRBV7-6, the J gene TRBJ2-2; 12 bases fit TRBD2. Germline-derived CDR1 and CDR2 are SGHVS and FNYEAQ. This CDR3 is built from 18 residues. The junction had 11 bases not matched to a gene; V was cut back by 3 bases and J by 6 bases. CDR3 amino acids: CASSLGTSGRSRAGELFF. In nucleotides, the CDR3 is TGTGCCAGCAGCTTGGGAACTAGCGGGAGGAGTCGGGCCGGGGAGCTGTTTTTT.

The V call is TRBV4-3, the J call TRBJ2-5; no definite D call. Germline CDR1 reads LGHNA; CDR2 reads YSLEER. The CDR3 is 15 amino acids. Trimming took 0 bases from V and 6 from J, leaving 14 bases between them. The CDR3 loop is CASSQDLVGLQTQYF. The CDR3 DNA reads as TGCGCCAGCAGCCAAGATCTAGTTGGTTTGCAGACCCAGTACTTC.

J is TRBJ1-3 and V is TRBV19; no reliable D call. The V gene's germline CDR1 is LNHDA and CDR2 SQIVND (reference sequence). Trimming removed 2 bases from V and 4 bases from J, with 9 bases in between. The CDR3 length is 14 residues. CDR3 protein: CASSIRGDGNTIYF. In nucleotides, the CDR3 is TGTGCCAGTAGTATACGAGGCGACGGAAACACCATATATTTT.

Comment on this clone: This CDR3 is also generated by other DNA sequences in the sample. The chain is built from TRBV7-3 and TRBJ2-1; D unresolved. Germline V CDR1 and CDR2: SGHTA, FQGTGA. V was pared by 5 bases and J by 4 bases, with 9 bases between. This CDR3 contains 13 residues. The CDR3: CASSLDSYNEQFF. DNA of the CDR3: TGTGCCAGCAGCCTAGACTCTTACAATGAGCAGTTCTTC.

The V and J genes are TRBV11-2 and TRBJ1-1; tentatively, D is TRBD1 (6 bases). The CDR3 covers 15 residues. Trimming took off 0 bases at V and 1 base at J, with 9 bases between the two ends. CDR1 and CDR2 from the germline V gene are SGHAT and FQNNGV. The CDR3 DNA reads as TGTGCCAGCAGCTTAGACGGACAGAAGAACACTGAAGCTTTCTTT. It specifies CASSLDGQKNTEAFF.

The V and J genes are TRBV28 and TRBJ1-5; no definite D call. Germline V CDR1 and CDR2: MDHEN, SYDVKM. The CDR3 covers 16 residues. The germline V and J ends were trimmed by 1 base and 0 bases, with 10 bases remaining between them. CDR3 sequence (DNA): TGTGCCAGCAGTTTATTGGCGGAATATAGCAATCAGCCCCAGCATTTT. Translating gives CASSLLAEYSNQPQHF.

This CDR3 is CASKGGTAEAFF. The DNA for the CDR3 is TGTGCCAGCAAAGGGGGGACAGCTGAAGCTTTCTTT. The chain is built from TRBV2 and TRBJ1-1; 7 bases fit TRBD1. The CDR3 has 12 amino acids. V was clipped by 7 bases and J by 6 bases; unmatched bases: 5. The germline V gene has CDR1 SNHLY and CDR2 FYNNEI. The full variable domain, rest sourced from reference TRBV2 and TRBJ1-1, is EPEVTQTPSHQVTQMGQEVILRCVPISNHLYFYWYRQILGQKVEFLVSFYNNEISEKSEIFDDQFSVERPDGSNFTLKIRSTKLEDSAMYFCASKGGTAEAFFGQGTRLTVV.

The chain recombines TRBV6-5 with TRBJ2-7, with 8 positions matching TRBD2. Germline V gene data show CDR1 as MNHEY and CDR2 as SVGAGI. Trimming removed 0 bases from V and 6 bases from J; junction bases left unmatched: 7. This CDR3 has 15 amino acids. The CDR3 sequence: CASSYSSLAGSEQYF. The CDR3 DNA is TGTGCCAGCAGTTACTCGTCGCTAGCGGGTTCCGAGCAGTACTTC.

CDR3 sequence reads: CASSGQALIYGYTF. The CDR3 DNA sequence: TGTGCCAGCAGTGGGCAGGCGTTAATCTATGGCTACACCTTC. This chain uses TRBV2 with TRBJ1-2; D unclear. The CDR3 runs to 14 residues. The V gene's germline CDR1 is SNHLY and CDR2 FYNNEI. V shed 4 bases and J shed 4 bases, with 13 bases lying between them.

The chain combines TRBV25-1 with TRBJ2-3, with 7 bases lining up with TRBD2. V lost 2 bases, J lost 4 bases, and 6 bases stayed unmatched. The CDR3 is made up of 15 amino acids. Germline V lookup: CDR1 MGHDK, CDR2 SYGVNS. CDR3 region: CASSEVARESDTQYF. CDR3 nucleotide sequence: TGTGCCAGCAGTGAAGTGGCGCGGGAGTCAGATACGCAGTATTTT.

V usage is TRBV5-1 and J usage is TRBJ1-4; 9 nucleotides line up with TRBD1. The CDR3 covers 15 residues. CDR1 and CDR2 from the germline V gene are SGHRS and YFSETQ. Trimming took 4 bases from V and 3 from J; bases not matched to a gene: 4. DNA of the CDR3: TGCGCCAGCAGCCTCACAGGGGGCTCTAATGAAAAACTGTTTTTT. It specifies CASSLTGGSNEKLFF.

The V and J genes are TRBV7-2 and TRBJ2-7; 8 nucleotides line up with TRBD1. The CDR3 has 15 amino acids. V dropped 2 bases and J dropped 2; count of bases not matched to a gene: 5. Germline V gives CDR1 SGHTA, CDR2 FQGNSA. CDR3 DNA: TGTGCCAGCAGCTTATCTCCGGGACAGGCCTACGAGCAGTACTTC. It specifies CASSLSPGQAYEQYF.

The chain uses TRBV7-2 and TRBJ2-2; 7 bases fit TRBD2. This CDR3 contains 15 residues. Per germline, CDR1 SGHTA and CDR2 FQGNSA. The J segment lost 6 bases and the V segment lost 5 bases, leaving 9 bases of the junction unmatched. Here the CDR3 reads CASSRRTSFSGELFF. CDR3 sequence (DNA): TGTGCCAGCAGCCGTCGGACTAGTTTCTCCGGGGAGCTGTTTTTT.

The V and J genes are TRBV19 and TRBJ1-1; D perhaps matches TRBD1 (5 bases). Germline-derived CDR1 and CDR2 are LNHDA and SQIVND (reference sequence). The CDR3 totals 18 residues. The V end was cut by 5 bases, the J end by 0 bases, with 22 bases between. The CDR3 DNA is TGTGCCAGTAGTCCCCGGCTTGGGCCCCAAGGGGTGAACACTGAAGCTTTCTTT. As protein: CASSPRLGPQGVNTEAFF.

The rearrangement joins TRBV5-3 to TRBJ1-4; D might be TRBD1 (5 bases). TRBV5-3 qualifies as an ORF whose function is uncertain. Trimming removed 10 bases at V and 5 bases at J, with 12 bases between. The CDR3 spans 12 residues. CDR3 nucleotide sequence: TGTGCCCGAAACCAGGGAAATGAAAAACTGTTTTTT. Its protein product is CARNQGNEKLFF.

This clone was detected only a few times. The CDR3 DNA follows: TGTGCCAGCAGCTACGGACAGGGGGTAACACAGCCCCAGCATTTT. Protein product: CASSYGQGVTQPQHF. The chain uses TRBV7-9 and TRBJ1-5, with TRBD1 identical over 10 bases. Germline CDR1 reads SEHNR; CDR2 reads FQNEAQ (reference sequence). This CDR3 comprises 15 residues. The V gene end was trimmed by 4 bases and the J gene end by 7 bases; junction bases not matched to a gene: 7.